The source of this T cell receptor beta chain is a study of OX40 agonist ivuxolimab in advanced cancers. Sequencing used immunoSEQ multiplex PCR; TCRdb keeps in-frame clones, though not all of them. In the table there are around 60,000 clones, about nine tenths of which are singletons. The CDR3 has 12 amino acids. The germline V and J ends were trimmed by 8 bases and 4 bases, with 9 bases remaining between them. Germline values: CDR1 ENHRY, CDR2 SYGVKD. The timepoints at which blood was sampled were baseline, cycle 4 day 1, and cycle 7 day 1. Sample: CD4+ or CD8+ T cells sorted from blood, taken in a trial of the OX40 agonist ivuxolimab. The chain uses TRBV10-3 and TRBJ1-5; D gene uncertain. This sequence originates from an adult with an advanced solid tumor such as melanoma, head and neck, liver or kidney cancer. The CDR3 DNA is TGTGCCATCGGTCGGGCTAATCAGCCCCAGCATTTT. Protein product: CAIGRANQPQHF.